Presented here are 27 T cell receptor beta chains from one specimen sequenced in a study of OX40 agonist ivuxolimab in advanced cancers. The protocol was immunoSEQ multiplex PCR, while the TCRdb copy is restricted to in-frame clones and leaves out a portion. The sample includes 95,000 to 110,000 clones, 85% to 95% of them seen just once. Sequenced material: CD4+ or CD8+ T cells sorted from blood, taken in a trial of the OX40 agonist ivuxolimab. These receptor sequences come from an adult with an advanced solid tumor such as melanoma, head and neck, liver or kidney cancer.

There are a few counts of this clone. The V and J genes are TRBV7-2 and TRBJ1-2; D is undetermined. Germline assignment: CDR1 SGHTA and CDR2 FQGNSA. This CDR3 region has 12 residues. Trimming took 6 bases from V and 6 from J, leaving 11 bases between them. CDR3 in DNA: TGTGCCAGCAGGCGACTCTCAGATGGCTACACCTTC. Its translation: CASRRLSDGYTF.

The chain uses TRBV19 and TRBJ2-5; D perhaps matches TRBD1 (6 bases). Germline CDR1 and CDR2: LNHDA and SQIVND (reference sequence). V dropped 5 bases and J dropped 5 bases, with 12 bases sitting between them. The CDR3 is made up of 13 amino acids. The CDR3 here is CASSDGGRETQYF. The CDR3 bases are TGTGCCAGTAGTGATGGGGGCCGGGAGACCCAGTACTTC.

The sample holds a few counts of this clone. This chain uses TRBV6-5 with TRBJ1-2, with D possibly matching TRBD1 (6 bases). CDR1 and CDR2 (germline): MNHEY, SVGAGI. The CDR3 runs to 14 residues. Trimming took 2 bases from V and 5 from J, leaving 12 bases between them. The CDR3 DNA is TGTGCCAGCAGTTACGTCAGGGGCGCTTATGGCTACACCTTC. This encodes CASSYVRGAYGYTF.

The rearrangement joins TRBV28 to TRBJ2-2, with 12 bases aligning to TRBD2. Germline V gives CDR1 MDHEN, CDR2 SYDVKM. This CDR3 has 16 residues. J gave up 2 bases and V 5 bases, and 3 bases lay outside the gene matches. The CDR3 coding sequence is TGTGCCAGCAGTGAACTAGCGGGAGGCAACACCGGGGAGCTGTTTTTT. Its translation: CASSELAGGNTGELFF.

CDR3: CASSPQTAQDYEQYF. In DNA, the CDR3 is TGTGCCAGCTCACCTCAGACAGCGCAAGATTACGAGCAGTACTTC. The chain links TRBV18 to TRBJ2-7; D is perhaps TRBD1 (5 bases). The V gene's germline CDR1 is KGHSH and CDR2 LQKENI. Trimming took off 3 bases at V and 4 bases at J, with 16 bases between the two ends. The CDR3 length is 15 residues.

This clone was seen just once. The chain links TRBV6-5 to TRBJ2-5, with TRBD1 matching 8 bases. The trim removed 6 bases at V and 5 bases at J, leaving 5 bases unmatched. CDR1 MNHEY and CDR2 SVGAGI come from the germline V gene. The CDR3 extends over 13 amino acids. CDR3: CASRRQGLETQYF. CDR3 nucleotide sequence: TGTGCCAGCAGAAGACAGGGGTTGGAGACCCAGTACTTC.

This clone was seen just once. The V gene is TRBV6-1, the J gene TRBJ2-3; D is ambiguous. Germline assignment: CDR1 MNHNS and CDR2 SASEGT. The CDR3 consists of 15 residues. The V end lost 4 bases, the J end lost 5 bases, and 16 bases lay between the germline ends. CDR3 coding DNA: TGTGCCAGCAGTGCCCGGTCGAACGCCCGAGATACGCAGTATTTT. It specifies CASSARSNARDTQYF.

The CDR3 loop is CASSLRALANNEQFF. The DNA for the CDR3 is TGTGCCAGCAGCTTGAGAGCTCTAGCCAACAATGAGCAGTTCTTC. The rearrangement joins TRBV5-6 to TRBJ2-1; the D gene is possibly TRBD2 (5 bases). Germline CDR1 and CDR2: SGHDT and YYEEEE. V dropped 1 base and J dropped 5 bases, with 13 bases sitting between them. This CDR3 region has 15 residues.

This chain links TRBV29-1 with TRBJ2-7; no reliable D call. Germline V gene sequence: CDR1 SQVTM, CDR2 ANQGSEA. The CDR3 covers 11 residues. The V end lost 6 bases, the J end lost 2 bases, and 8 bases lay between the germline ends. The CDR3, as DNA: TGCAGCGTAACAACGACCTACGAGCAGTACTTC. Translated, it gives CSVTTTYEQYF.

The V call is TRBV4-3, the J call TRBJ2-2, with 7 nucleotides matching TRBD2. CDR1 and CDR2 (germline): LGHNA, YSLEER. V lost 4 bases, J lost 4 bases, and 21 bases stayed unmatched. The length of the CDR3 is 20 residues. CDR3 coding DNA: TGCGCCAGCAGCCGAGACCTAAAAAAGGCACTAGCGTTTAGCACCGGGGAGCTGTTTTTT. It specifies CASSRDLKKALAFSTGELFF.

V is TRBV7-2 and J is TRBJ1-2; 7 positions agree with TRBD1. J was trimmed by 7 bases and V by 5 bases; bases with no gene match: 10. This CDR3 spans 14 amino acids. Germline CDR1 and CDR2: SGHTA and FQGNSA. The CDR3 DNA sequence: TGTGCCAGCAGCCTCGGACAGGCCGCGGGTGGCTACACCTTC. Translated, it gives CASSLGQAAGGYTF.

This clone came up once. This chain connects TRBV28 to TRBJ2-2; 7 bases match TRBD2. Germline CDR1 MDHEN, CDR2 SYDVKM. The V segment lost 7 bases and the J segment 0 bases; nucleotides outside the gene matches: 5. This CDR3 is 15 amino acids long. The CDR3 sequence is CASTLRGTNTGELFF. In nucleotides, the CDR3 is TGTGCCAGCACCCTGCGGGGGACGAACACCGGGGAGCTGTTTTTT.

This clone has only one observation. The J gene is TRBJ1-2, the V gene TRBV4-1; no reliable D call. CDR3 length: 13 amino acids. V was clipped by 5 bases and J by 8 bases, with 15 bases between them. Germline V CDR1 and CDR2: MGHRA, YSYEKL. This CDR3 reads CASSSIGSYGYTF. The CDR3 nucleotides are TGCGCCAGCAGCTCTATAGGGTCTTACGGCTACACCTTC.

V is TRBV19 and J is TRBJ2-2; D gene ambiguous. The CDR3 is 16 amino acids. Germline V gene sequence: CDR1 LNHDA, CDR2 SQIVND (reference sequence). V was pared by 7 bases and J by 0 bases, with 15 bases between. DNA for the CDR3: TGTGCCAGTACAAAGACGGGCTTCGCGAACACCGGGGAGCTGTTTTTT. Protein: CASTKTGFANTGELFF.

This chain uses TRBV7-3 with TRBJ2-7; a weak D match, TRBD2 (5 bases). In germline, CDR1 is SGHTA, CDR2 FQGTGA. The CDR3 contains 15 residues. The germline V and J ends were trimmed by 0 bases and 12 bases, with 21 bases remaining between them. CDR3 sequence: CASSLTGGRTSTLYF. Written as DNA, the CDR3 is TGTGCCAGCAGCTTAACCGGAGGACGGACCTCGACACTGTACTTC.

The chain couples TRBV11-2 to TRBJ2-5; maybe TRBD1 (7 bases). Germline V gives CDR1 SGHAT, CDR2 FQNNGV. Trimming took off 1 base at V and 5 bases at J, with 17 bases between the two ends. The CDR3 runs 16 residues. The CDR3 DNA follows: TGTGCCAGCAGCTTAGGGAAGGAGGGGGCACGGGAGACCCAGTACTTC. It is translated as CASSLGKEGARETQYF. Together with reference TRBV11-2 and TRBJ2-5, the CDR3 gives the full variable domain: EAGVAQSPRYKIIEKRQSVAFWCNPISGHATLYWYQQILGQGPKLLIQFQNNGVVDDSQLPKDRFSAERLKGVDSTLKIQPAKLEDSAVYLCASSLGKEGARETQYFGPGTRLLVL.

This clone has a single count. This chain connects TRBV29-1 to TRBJ1-1; the match to TRBD1 covers 10 bases. This CDR3 spans 15 amino acids. Unmatched junction bases numbered 2, after V lost 1 base and J lost 0 bases. The germline V gene has CDR1 SQVTM and CDR2 ANQGSEA. The CDR3 DNA follows: TGCAGCGTTGAAGGACAGGGGGCGTTGAACACTGAAGCTTTCTTT. Amino acid sequence: CSVEGQGALNTEAFF.

This chain connects TRBV7-2 to TRBJ1-5; 7 nucleotides align to TRBD1. The CDR3 is 13 residues long. J gave up 5 bases and V 3 bases, and 1 base lay outside the gene matches. Germline lookup yields CDR1 SGHTA and CDR2 FQGNSA. The CDR3 DNA follows: TGTGCCAGCAGCTTTGACAGGGATCAGCCCCAGCATTTT. Protein: CASSFDRDQPQHF.

The chain combines TRBV7-2 with TRBJ1-2, with 9 bases identical to TRBD1. The CDR3 loop spans 16 amino acids. V shed 5 bases and J 7 bases; nucleotides not matched to a gene: 14. The V gene's germline CDR1 is SGHTA and CDR2 FQGNSA. In DNA form, the CDR3 reads TGTGCCAGCAGCCAAGGCCAAGACAGGGGGTACGGTGGCTACACCTTC. Translating it yields CASSQGQDRGYGGYTF.

J is TRBJ1-1 and V is TRBV28; tentatively, D is TRBD1 (6 bases). Trimming removed 4 bases from V and 4 bases from J, with 19 bases in between. The CDR3 runs to 16 residues. Germline V lookup: CDR1 MDHEN, CDR2 SYDVKM. CDR3 DNA sequence: TGTGCCAGCAGTTCTCCCTCGGGGGGGGCGGGCACTGAAGCTTTCTTT. This translates into CASSSPSGGAGTEAFF.

This clone occurred once. The chain couples TRBV11-2 to TRBJ2-5, with 14 bases matching TRBD2. Germline V CDR1 and CDR2: SGHAT, FQNNGV. This CDR3 contains 17 residues. Trimming cost V 4 bases and J 5 bases; bases outside gene matches: 9. The DNA of the CDR3 is TGTGCCAGCAGCTATGGACTAGCGGGAGGACTTTACGAGACCCAGTACTTC. This gives the protein CASSYGLAGGLYETQYF.

The chain links TRBV27 to TRBJ2-1; 8 nucleotides align to TRBD2. This CDR3 is 16 amino acids long. V lost 3 bases, J lost 10 bases, and 14 bases stayed unmatched. Germline CDR1 MNHEY, CDR2 SMNVEV (reference sequence). This chain's CDR3 is CASSFLKERERDEQFF. In nucleotides, the CDR3 is TGTGCCAGCAGTTTCCTTAAGGAGCGGGAGCGTGACGAGCAGTTCTTC.

The V and J genes are TRBV16 and TRBJ2-2; D ambiguous. Germline loops: CDR1 KGHSY, CDR2 FQNENV. This CDR3 spans 13 amino acids. Trimming removed 0 bases at V and 7 bases at J, with 6 bases between. The CDR3 DNA reads as TGTGCCAGCAGCCAATCCCCCCACGGGGAGCTGTTTTTT. Its translation is CASSQSPHGELFF.

The chain carries TRBV10-3 and TRBJ1-1, with D unclear. CDR3 size: 13 residues. CDR1 is ENHRY, CDR2 SYGVKD, per germline. V lost 0 bases to trimming and J lost 5 bases, with 7 bases between them. The CDR3 coding sequence is TGTGCCATCAGTGAGTCGCTGGGAACTGAAGCTTTCTTT. Translated: CAISESLGTEAFF.

Here the CDR3 reads CASSLLGQGSSYEQYF. CDR3 DNA: TGTGCCAGCAGCTTATTGGGACAGGGGAGCTCCTACGAGCAGTACTTC. This chain joins TRBV7-3 and TRBJ2-7; 10 positions agree with TRBD1. This CDR3 region has 16 residues. V shed 2 bases, J shed 0 bases, and the junction held 4 bases outside the gene matches. Germline-derived CDR1 and CDR2 are SGHTA and FQGTGA.

V and J are TRBV12-5 and TRBJ1-1; D is unresolved. With 1 base removed from V and 1 base from J, the gap between germline ends came to 4 bases. This CDR3 is built from 13 residues. CDR1 and CDR2 from the germline V gene are LGHNT and FRNRAP. CDR3 sequence: CASGLEQNTEAFF. The DNA for the CDR3 is TGTGCTAGTGGTTTGGAGCAGAACACTGAAGCTTTCTTT.

The chain is built from TRBV11-2 and TRBJ2-5; 10 nucleotides line up with TRBD2. The germline V gene encodes CDR1 SGHAT and CDR2 FQNNGV. With 5 bases clipped from V and 5 bases from J, the junction kept 8 bases outside the gene matches. This CDR3 contains 15 residues. The CDR3 nucleotides read TGTGCCAGCAGCCCTACGGCTAGCGGGGGTGAGACCCAGTACTTC. Its translation is CASSPTASGGETQYF.